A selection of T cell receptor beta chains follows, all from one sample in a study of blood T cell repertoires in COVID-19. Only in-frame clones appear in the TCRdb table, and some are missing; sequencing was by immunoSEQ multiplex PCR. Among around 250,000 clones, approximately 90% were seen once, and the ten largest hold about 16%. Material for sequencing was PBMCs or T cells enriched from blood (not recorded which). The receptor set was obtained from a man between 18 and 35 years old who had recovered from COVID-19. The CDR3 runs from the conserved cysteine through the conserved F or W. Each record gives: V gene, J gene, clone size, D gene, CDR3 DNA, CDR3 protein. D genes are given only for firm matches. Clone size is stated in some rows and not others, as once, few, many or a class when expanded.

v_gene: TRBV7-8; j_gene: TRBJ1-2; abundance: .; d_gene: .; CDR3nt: TGTGCCAGCAGCCCGACAGTGTCTCCTAACTATGGCTACACCTTC; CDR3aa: CASSPTVSPNYGYTF
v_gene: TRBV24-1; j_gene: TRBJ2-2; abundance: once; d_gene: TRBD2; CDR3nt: TGTGCCACCAGTGCCCAGGGACTAGCGGGAGTGATCACCGGGGAGCTGTTTTTT; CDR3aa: CATSAQGLAGVITGELFF
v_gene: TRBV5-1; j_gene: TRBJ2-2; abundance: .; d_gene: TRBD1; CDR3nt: TGCGCCAGCAGCTTGGAAGGGACAGTCGGGGAGCTGTTTTTT; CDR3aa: CASSLEGTVGELFF
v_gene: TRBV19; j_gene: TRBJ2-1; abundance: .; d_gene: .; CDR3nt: TGTGCCAGTAGTATCTGGGGACTCTCCTACAATGAGCAGTTCTTC; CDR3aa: CASSIWGLSYNEQFF
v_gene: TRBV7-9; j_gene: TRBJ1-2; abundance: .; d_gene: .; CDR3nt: TGTGCCAGCAGCTCGGGGGTCGCGGGCCACTATGGCTACACCTTC; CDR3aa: CASSSGVAGHYGYTF
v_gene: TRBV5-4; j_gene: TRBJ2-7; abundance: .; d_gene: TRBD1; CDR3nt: TGTGCCAGCAGCCCTCAGGGGGCGAGCGAGCAGTACTTC; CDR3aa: CASSPQGASEQYF
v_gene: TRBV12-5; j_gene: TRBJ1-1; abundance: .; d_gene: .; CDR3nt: TGTGCTAGTGCGGACAGCTTGAACACTGAAGCTTTCTTT; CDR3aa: CASADSLNTEAFF
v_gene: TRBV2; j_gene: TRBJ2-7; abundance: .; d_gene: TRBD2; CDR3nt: TGTGCCAGCAGTGATGGGGCGGGGGGACCTTACGAGCAGTACTTC; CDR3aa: CASSDGAGGPYEQYF
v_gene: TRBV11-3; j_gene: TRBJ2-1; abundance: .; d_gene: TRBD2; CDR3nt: TGTGCCAGCACCTTACTAGCGGGAGACTACAATGAGCAGTTCTTC; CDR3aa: CASTLLAGDYNEQFF
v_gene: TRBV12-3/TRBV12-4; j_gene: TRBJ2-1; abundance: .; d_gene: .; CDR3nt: TGTGCCAGCAGCCGAGGGTACAATGAGCAGTTCTTC; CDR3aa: CASSRGYNEQFF
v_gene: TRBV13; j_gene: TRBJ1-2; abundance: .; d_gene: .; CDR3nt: TGTGCCAGCAGCCTACAGTTGAAAGCTAACTATGGCTACACCTTC; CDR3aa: CASSLQLKANYGYTF
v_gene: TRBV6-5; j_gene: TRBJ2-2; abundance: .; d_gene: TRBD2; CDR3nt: TGTGCCAGCAGTTCCTATAGCGGGGGGGCCCCCGGGGAGCTGTTTTTT; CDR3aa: CASSSYSGGAPGELFF
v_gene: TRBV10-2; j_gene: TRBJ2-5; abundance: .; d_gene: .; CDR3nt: TGCGCCAGCAGGAGGGGGTATATCGAAGAGACCCAGTACTTC; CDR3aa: CASRRGYIEETQYF
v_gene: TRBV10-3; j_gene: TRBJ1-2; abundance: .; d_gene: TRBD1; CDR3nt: TGTGCCATCAGTGCTTGGCTCGGCTTCGGACAGGCGCGGTATGGCTACACCTTC; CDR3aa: CAISAWLGFGQARYGYTF
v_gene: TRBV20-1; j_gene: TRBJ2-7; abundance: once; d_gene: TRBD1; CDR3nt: TGCAGTGCGGGACAGGGAGGCGAGCAGTACTTC; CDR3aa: CSAGQGGEQYF
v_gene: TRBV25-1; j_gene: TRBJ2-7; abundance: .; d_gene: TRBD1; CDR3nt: TGTGCCAGCAGTGAATCCCGGTTTGCGGGACAGGGGGACGAGCAGTACTTC; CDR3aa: CASSESRFAGQGDEQYF
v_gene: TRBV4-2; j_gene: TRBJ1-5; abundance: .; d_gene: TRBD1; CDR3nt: TGTGCCAGCAGCCCGCGGCAGGGGGACAGGGGTCAGCCCCAGCATTTT; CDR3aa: CASSPRQGDRGQPQHF
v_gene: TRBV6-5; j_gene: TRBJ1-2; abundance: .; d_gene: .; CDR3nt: TGTGCCAGCAGTTACAGCACAGGACCCTATGGCTACACCTTC; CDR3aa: CASSYSTGPYGYTF
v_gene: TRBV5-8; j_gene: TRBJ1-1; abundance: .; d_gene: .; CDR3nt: TGTGCCAGCAGCTGGGGGGTTGGAGTCACTGAAGCTTTCTTT; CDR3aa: CASSWGVGVTEAFF
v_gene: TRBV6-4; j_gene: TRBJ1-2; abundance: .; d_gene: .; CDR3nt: TGTGCCAGCAGTGCTCAGGGGTATGGCTACACCTTC; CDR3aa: CASSAQGYGYTF
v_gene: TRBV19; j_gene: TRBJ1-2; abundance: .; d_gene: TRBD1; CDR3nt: TGTGCCCTGGACAGGGGTTACGGCTACACCTTC; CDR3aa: CALDRGYGYTF
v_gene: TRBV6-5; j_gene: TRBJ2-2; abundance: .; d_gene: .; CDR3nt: TGTGCCAGCGGAGGGACCGCCGGGGAGCTGTTTTTT; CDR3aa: CASGGTAGELFF